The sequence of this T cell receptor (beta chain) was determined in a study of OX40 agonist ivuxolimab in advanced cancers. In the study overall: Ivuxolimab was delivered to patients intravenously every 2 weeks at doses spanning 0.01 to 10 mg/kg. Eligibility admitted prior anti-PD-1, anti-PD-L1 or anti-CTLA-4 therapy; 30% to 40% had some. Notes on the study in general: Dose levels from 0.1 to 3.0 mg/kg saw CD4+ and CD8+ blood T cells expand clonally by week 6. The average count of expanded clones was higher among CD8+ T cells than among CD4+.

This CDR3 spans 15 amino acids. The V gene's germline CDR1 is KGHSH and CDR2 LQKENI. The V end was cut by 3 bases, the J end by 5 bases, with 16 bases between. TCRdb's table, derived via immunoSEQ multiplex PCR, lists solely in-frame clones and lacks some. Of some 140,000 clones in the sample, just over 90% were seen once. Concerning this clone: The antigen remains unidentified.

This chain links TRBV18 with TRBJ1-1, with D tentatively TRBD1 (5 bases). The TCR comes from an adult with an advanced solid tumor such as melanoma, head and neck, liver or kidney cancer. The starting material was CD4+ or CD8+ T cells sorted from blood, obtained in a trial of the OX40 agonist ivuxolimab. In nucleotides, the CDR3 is TGTGCCAGCTCACCGAACCGGGACCCCCGAACTGAAGCTTTCTTT. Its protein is CASSPNRDPRTEAFF.